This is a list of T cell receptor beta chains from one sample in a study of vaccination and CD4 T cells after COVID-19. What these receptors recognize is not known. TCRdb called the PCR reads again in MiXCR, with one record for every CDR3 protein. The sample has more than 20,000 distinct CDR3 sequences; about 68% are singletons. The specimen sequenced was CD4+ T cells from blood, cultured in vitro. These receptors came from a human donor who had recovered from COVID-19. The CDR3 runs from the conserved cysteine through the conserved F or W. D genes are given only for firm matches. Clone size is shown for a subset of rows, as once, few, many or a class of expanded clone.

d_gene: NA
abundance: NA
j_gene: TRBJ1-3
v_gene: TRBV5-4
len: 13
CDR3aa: CASSSGRGNTIYF
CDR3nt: TGTGCCAGCAGCTCTGGCAGGGGAAACACCATATATTTT

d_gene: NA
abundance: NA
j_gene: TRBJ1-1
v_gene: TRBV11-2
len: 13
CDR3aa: CASSFRRDTEAFF
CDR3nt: TGTGCCAGCAGCTTCCGCAGAGACACTGAAGCTTTCTTT

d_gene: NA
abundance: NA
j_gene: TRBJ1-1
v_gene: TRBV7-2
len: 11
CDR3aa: CASSSFSEAFF
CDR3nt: TGTGCCAGCAGCTCGTTCTCTGAAGCTTTCTTT

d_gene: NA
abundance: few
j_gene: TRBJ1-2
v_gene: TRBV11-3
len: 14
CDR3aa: CASSLSGGALGYTF
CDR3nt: TGTGCCAGCAGCTTATCGGGTGGGGCTCTTGGCTACACCTTC

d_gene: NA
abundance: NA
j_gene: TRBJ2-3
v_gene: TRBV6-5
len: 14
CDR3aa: CASSYSNRRGTQYF
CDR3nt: TGTGCCAGCAGTTACTCGAACCGGCGGGGCACGCAGTATTTT

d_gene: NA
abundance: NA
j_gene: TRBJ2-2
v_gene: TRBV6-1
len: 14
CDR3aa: CASSPDTFGRELFF
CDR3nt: TGTGCCAGCAGCCCGGACACATTTGGAAGGGAGCTGTTTTTT

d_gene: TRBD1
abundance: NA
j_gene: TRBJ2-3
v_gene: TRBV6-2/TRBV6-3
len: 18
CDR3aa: CAGSWRSSDRGATDTQYF
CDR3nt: TGTGCCGGCAGCTGGCGTTCTTCAGACAGGGGTGCCACAGATACGCAGTATTTT

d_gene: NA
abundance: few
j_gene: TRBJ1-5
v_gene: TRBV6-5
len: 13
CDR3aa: CASSYDFDQPQHF
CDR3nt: TGTGCCAGCAGTTACGATTTCGATCAGCCCCAGCATTTT

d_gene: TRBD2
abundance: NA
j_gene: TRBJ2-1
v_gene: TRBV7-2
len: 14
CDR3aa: CASSPIAGYNEQFF
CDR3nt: TGTGCCAGCAGCCCAATAGCGGGTTACAATGAGCAGTTCTTC

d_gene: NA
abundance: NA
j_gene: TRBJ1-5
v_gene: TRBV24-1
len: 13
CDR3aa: CATSVLFSRPQHF
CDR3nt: TGTGCCACCAGTGTCCTCTTTTCCAGGCCCCAGCATTTT

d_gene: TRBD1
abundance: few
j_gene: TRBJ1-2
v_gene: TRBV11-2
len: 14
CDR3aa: CASRSDRGNYGYTF
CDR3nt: TGTGCCAGCAGGTCGGACAGGGGAAACTATGGCTACACCTTC

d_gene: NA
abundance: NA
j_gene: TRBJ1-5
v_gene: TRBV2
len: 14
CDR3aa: CASSEQGGNQPQHF
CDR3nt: TGTGCCAGCAGTGAACAGGGTGGCAATCAGCCCCAGCATTTT

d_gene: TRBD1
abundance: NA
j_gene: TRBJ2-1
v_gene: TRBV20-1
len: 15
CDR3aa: CSAKTGTGSPNEQFF
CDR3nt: TGCAGTGCTAAGACTGGGACAGGGTCCCCAAATGAGCAGTTCTTC

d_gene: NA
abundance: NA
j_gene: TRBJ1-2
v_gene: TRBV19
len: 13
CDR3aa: CASSQTRGYGYTF
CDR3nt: TGTGCCAGTAGTCAGACCCGGGGCTATGGCTACACCTTC

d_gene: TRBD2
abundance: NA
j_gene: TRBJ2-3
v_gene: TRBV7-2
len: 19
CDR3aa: CASSLGGPRSGASTDTQYF
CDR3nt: TGTGCCAGCAGCTTAGGAGGTCCCAGAAGCGGGGCCAGCACAGATACGCAGTATTTT